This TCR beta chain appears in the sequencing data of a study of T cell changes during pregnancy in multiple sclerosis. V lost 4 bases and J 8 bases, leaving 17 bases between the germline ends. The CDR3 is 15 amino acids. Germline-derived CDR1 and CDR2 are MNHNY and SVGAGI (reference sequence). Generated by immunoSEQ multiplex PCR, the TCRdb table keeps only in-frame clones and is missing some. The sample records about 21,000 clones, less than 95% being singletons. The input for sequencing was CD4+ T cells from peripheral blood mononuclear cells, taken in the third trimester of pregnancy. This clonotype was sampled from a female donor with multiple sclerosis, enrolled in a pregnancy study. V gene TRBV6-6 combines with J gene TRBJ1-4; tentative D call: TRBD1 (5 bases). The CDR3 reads CASSFPRTGGEKLFF. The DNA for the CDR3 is TGTGCCAGCAGTTTTCCTCGGACGGGGGGAGAAAAACTGTTTTTT.